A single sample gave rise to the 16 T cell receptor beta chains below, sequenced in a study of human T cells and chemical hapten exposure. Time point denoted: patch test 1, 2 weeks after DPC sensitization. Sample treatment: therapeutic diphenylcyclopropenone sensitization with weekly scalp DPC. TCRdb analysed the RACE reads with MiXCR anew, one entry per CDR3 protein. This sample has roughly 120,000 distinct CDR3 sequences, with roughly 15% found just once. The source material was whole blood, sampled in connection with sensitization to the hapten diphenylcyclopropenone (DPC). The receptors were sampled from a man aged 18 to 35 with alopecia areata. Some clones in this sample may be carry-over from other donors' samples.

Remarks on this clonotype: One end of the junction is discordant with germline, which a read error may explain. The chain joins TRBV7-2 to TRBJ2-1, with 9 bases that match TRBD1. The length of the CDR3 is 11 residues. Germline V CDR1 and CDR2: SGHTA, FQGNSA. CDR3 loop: CASSTYRGQIF. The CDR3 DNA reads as TGTGCCAGCAGCACCTACAGGGGGCAAATCTTC.

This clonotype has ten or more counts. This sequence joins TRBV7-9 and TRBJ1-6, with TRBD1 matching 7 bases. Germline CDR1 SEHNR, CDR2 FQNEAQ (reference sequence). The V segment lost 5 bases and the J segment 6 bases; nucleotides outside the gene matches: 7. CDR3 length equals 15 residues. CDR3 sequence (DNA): TGTGCCAGCAGCCACTCCGGGACAGCTAATTCACCCCTCCACTTT. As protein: CASSHSGTANSPLHF.

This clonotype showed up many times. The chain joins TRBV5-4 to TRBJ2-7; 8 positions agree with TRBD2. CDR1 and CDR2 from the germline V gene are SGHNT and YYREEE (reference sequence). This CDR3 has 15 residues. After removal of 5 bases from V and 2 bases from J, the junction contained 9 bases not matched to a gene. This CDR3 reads CASRLMGGGTYEQYV. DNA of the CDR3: TGTGCCAGCAGGTTGATGGGCGGGGGGACCTACGAGCAGTACGTC.

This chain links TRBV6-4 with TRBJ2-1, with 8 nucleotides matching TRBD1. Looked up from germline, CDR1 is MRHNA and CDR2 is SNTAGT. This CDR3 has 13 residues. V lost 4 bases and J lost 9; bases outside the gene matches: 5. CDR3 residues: CASSAADRGEQFF. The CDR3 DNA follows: TGTGCCAGCAGTGCAGCAGACAGGGGTGAGCAGTTCTTC.

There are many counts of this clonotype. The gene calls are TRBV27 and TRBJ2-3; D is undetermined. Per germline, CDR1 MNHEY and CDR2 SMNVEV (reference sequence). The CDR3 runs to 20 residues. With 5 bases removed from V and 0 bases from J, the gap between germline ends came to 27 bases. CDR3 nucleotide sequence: TGTGCCAGCAGTCAATTTTTTTCATGGTTCACAGATAGAAGCACAGATACGCAGTATTTT. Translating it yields CASSQFFSWFTDRSTDTQYF.

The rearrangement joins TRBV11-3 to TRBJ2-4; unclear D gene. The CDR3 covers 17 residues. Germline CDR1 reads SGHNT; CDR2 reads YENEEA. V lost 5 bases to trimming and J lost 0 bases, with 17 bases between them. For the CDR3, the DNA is TGTGCCAGCAGCCTTTCCGGCCAGCCATCAGCCAAAAACATTCAGTACTTC. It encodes CASSLSGQPSAKNIQYF.

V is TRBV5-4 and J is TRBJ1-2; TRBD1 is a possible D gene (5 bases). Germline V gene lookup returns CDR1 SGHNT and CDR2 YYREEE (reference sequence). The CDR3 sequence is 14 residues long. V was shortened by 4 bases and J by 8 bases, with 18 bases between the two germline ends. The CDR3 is CASSHRSRESGYTF. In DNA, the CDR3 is TGTGCCAGCAGCCACCGGAGCAGGGAAAGCGGCTACACCTTC.

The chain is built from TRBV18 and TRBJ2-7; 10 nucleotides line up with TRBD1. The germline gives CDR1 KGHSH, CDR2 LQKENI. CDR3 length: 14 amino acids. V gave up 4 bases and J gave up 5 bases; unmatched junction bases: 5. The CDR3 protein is CASSRDRGSHEQYF. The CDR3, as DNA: TGTGCCAGCTCACGGGACAGGGGTTCTCACGAGCAGTACTTC.

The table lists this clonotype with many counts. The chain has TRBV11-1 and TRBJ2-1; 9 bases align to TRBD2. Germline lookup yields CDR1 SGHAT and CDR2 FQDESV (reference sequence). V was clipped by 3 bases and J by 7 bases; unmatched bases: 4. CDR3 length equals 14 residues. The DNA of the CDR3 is TGTGCCAGCAGCTTGACTAGCGGAACAAATGAGCAGTTCTTC. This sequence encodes CASSLTSGTNEQFF.

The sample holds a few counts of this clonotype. CDR3 protein: CASRWGERLYNNEQFF. CDR3 DNA sequence: TGTGCCAGCAGGTGGGGGGAAAGGTTATATAACAATGAGCAGTTCTTC. V gene TRBV12-3 or TRBV12-4 combines with J gene TRBJ2-1; possible D gene TRBD2, 6 bases. Trimming took 6 bases from V and 5 from J, leaving 20 bases between them. CDR3 length equals 16 residues.

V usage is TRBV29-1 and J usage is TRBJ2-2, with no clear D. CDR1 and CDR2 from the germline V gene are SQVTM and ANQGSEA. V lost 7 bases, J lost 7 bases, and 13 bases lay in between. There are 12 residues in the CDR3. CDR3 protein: CSAPLVGGELFF. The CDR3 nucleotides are TGCAGCGCCCCCTTAGTGGGCGGGGAGCTGTTTTTT.

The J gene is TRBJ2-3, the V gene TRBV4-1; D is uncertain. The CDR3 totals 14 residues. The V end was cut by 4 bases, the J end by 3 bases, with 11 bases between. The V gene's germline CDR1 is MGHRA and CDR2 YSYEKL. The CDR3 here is CASSRTQSTDTQYF. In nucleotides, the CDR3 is TGCGCCAGCAGCCGAACCCAGTCAACAGATACGCAGTATTTT.

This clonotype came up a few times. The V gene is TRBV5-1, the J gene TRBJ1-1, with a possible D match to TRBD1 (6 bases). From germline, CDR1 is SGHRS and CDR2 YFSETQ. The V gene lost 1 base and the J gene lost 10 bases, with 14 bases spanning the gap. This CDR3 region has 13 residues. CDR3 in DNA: TGCGCCAGCAGCTTGACAGGGAGGGATCGAGCTTTCTTT. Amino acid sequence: CASSLTGRDRAFF.

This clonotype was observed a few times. CDR3 amino acids: CASSQGTGELFF. CDR3 DNA: TGTGCCAGCAGCCAGGGCACCGGGGAGCTGTTTTTT. J is TRBJ2-2 and V is TRBV3-1; D is uncertain. CDR3 size: 12 residues. V was clipped by 3 bases and J by 4 bases, with 3 bases between them. Germline V lookup: CDR1 LGHDT, CDR2 YNNKEL (reference sequence).

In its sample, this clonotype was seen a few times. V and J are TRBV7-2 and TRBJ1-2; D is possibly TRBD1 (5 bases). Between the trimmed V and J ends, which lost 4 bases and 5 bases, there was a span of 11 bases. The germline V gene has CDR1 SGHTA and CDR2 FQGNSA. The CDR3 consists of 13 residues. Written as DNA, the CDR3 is TGTGCCAGCAGCTCCGGGACGGTTTATGGCTACACCTTC. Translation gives CASSSGTVYGYTF.

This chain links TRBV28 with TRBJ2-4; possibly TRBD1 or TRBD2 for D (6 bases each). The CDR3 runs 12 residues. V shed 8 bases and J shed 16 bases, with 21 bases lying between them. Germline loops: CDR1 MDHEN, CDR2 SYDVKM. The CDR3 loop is CASCTSGGTFYF. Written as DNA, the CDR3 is TGTGCCAGCTGCACCTCCGGCGGGACATTTTACTTC. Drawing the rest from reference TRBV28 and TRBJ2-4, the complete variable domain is DVKVTQSSRYLVKRTGEKVFLECVQDMDHENMFWYRQDPGLGLRLIYFSYDVKMKEKGDIPEGYSVSREKKERFSLILESASTNQTSMYLCASCTSGGTFYFGAGTRLSVL.